This entry lists 4 T cell receptor beta chains sequenced from one sample in a study of shared clonotypes between healthy human individuals. Libraries were prepared by immunoSEQ multiplex PCR; TCRdb keeps only in-frame clonotypes and omits some of them. The sample consists of over 95,000 clones, around 68% of them appearing once. Sequencing was performed on memory CD8+ T cells sorted from blood. Sample subset: CD45RO+ cells pooled with CCR7-negative TemRA cells. The receptor set was obtained from a woman in her thirties in good health.

The chain links TRBV6-5 to TRBJ2-3; no clear D gene. Germline lookup yields CDR1 MNHEY and CDR2 SVGAGI. V was cut by 8 bases and J by 4 bases, with 13 bases left in between. The CDR3 runs 13 residues. CDR3 amino acids: CASCCLNPDTQYF. The CDR3 DNA is TGTGCCAGCTGCTGTTTGAACCCAGATACGCAGTATTTT.

This chain joins TRBV4-1 and TRBJ2-1; maybe TRBD1 (6 bases). Germline CDR1 and CDR2: MGHRA and YSYEKL. The CDR3 is 14 residues long. Trimming took 1 base from V and 6 from J, leaving 10 bases between them. CDR3 in amino acids: CASSQVDRANEQFF. For the CDR3, the DNA is TGCGCCAGCAGCCAAGTGGACAGAGCCAATGAGCAGTTCTTC.

This clone was seen a few times. V gene TRBV4-1 combines with J gene TRBJ2-5, with 12 positions matching TRBD2. The DNA end is more similar to TRBJ2-7, so the J call may be wrong. CDR1 and CDR2 from the germline V gene are MGHRA and YSYEKL. The length of the CDR3 is 15 residues. The CDR3 DNA follows: TGCGCCAGCAGCCAAACGACTAGCGGGAGCTACGAGCAGTACTTC. Translating it yields CASSQTTSGSYEQYF.

V gene TRBV27 combines with J gene TRBJ2-7, with 9 bases matching TRBD1. Germline V lookup: CDR1 MNHEY, CDR2 SMNVEV (reference sequence). The CDR3 covers 15 residues. Germline trimming cut 0 bases from V and 3 bases from J; bases unmatched to any gene: 3. The CDR3 protein is CASSLSGTGLYEQYF. DNA for the CDR3: TGTGCCAGCAGTTTATCCGGGACAGGGCTCTACGAGCAGTACTTC.